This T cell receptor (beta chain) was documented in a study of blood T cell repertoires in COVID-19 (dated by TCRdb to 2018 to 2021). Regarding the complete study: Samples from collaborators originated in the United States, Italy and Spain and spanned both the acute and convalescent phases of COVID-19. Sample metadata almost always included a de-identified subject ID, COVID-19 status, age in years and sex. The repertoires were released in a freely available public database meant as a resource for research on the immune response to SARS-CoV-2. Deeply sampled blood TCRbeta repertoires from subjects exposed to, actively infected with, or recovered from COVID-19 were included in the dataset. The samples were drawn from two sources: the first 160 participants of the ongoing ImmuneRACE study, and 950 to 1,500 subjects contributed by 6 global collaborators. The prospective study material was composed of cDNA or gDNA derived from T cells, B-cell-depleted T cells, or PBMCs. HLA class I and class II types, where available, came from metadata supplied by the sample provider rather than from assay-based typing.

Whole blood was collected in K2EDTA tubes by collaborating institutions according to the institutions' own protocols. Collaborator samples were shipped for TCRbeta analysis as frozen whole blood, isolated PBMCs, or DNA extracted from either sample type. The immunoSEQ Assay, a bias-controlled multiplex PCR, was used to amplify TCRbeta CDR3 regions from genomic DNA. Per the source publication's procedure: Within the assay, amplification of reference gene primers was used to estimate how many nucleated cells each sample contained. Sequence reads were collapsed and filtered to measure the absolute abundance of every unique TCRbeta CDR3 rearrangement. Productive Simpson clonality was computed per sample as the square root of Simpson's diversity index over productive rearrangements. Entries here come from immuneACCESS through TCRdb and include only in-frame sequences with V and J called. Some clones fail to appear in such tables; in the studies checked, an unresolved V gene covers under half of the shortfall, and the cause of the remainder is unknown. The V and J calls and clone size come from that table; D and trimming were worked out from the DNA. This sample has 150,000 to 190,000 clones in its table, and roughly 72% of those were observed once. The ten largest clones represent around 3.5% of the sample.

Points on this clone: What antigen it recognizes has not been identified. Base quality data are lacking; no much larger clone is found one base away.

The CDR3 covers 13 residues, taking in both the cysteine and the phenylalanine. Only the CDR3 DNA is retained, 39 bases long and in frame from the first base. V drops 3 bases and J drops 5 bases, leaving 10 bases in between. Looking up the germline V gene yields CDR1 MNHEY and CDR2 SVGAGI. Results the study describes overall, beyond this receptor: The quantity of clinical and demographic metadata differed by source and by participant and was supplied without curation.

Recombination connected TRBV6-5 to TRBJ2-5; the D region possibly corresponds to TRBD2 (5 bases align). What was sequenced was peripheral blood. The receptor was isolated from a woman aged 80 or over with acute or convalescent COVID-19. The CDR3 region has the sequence CASSYREWETQYF. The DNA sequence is TGTGCCAGCAGTTATCGGGAATGGGAGACCCAGTACTTC.